Sequencing of this T cell receptor beta chain was carried out in a study of identifying expanded T cells in peripheral blood (dated by TCRdb to about 2019). Study-level background: Separate aliquots of the same genomic DNA pool were sequenced to produce technical replicates, and four replicates were compared in pairs. Study-level results and caveats: The binomial model flagged about 1.3 differentially abundant clones between technical replicates, compared with 15 to 17 over approximately 2 weeks and 19 over around four weeks. Variance in clone template counts between two-week samples significantly increased with total template count across all healthy donors. The authors expected biological variance in healthy repertoires might increase further over much longer intervals such as months to years. Across all healthy-donor time intervals, the beta-binomial model significantly cut both the number of clones called differentially abundant and the false-positive rate.

The CDR3 starts with the cysteine, ends with the phenylalanine, and has 15 residues. The kept DNA is CDR3 alone, 45 bases in frame from the first base. CDR1 and CDR2 are read off the germline V gene (reference sequence) as SGHNT and YYREEE. From V the trimming removes 1 base and from J it removes 8 bases, while the gene matches leave 9 bases of the junction unaccounted for. TCRbeta CDR3 regions were profiled with the immunoSEQ Assay using bias-controlled multiplex PCR amplification of genomic DNA. Per the original workflow: The absolute abundance of each unique TCRbeta CDR3 region was quantified after sequences were collapsed and filtered. Two models were used to test differential abundance: a binomial model (Fisher-equivalent) and a beta-binomial model that adds time-dependent variance fitted from healthy donors. Any clone with fewer than 5 combined templates was excluded, and a clone was called differentially abundant if its Benjamini-Hochberg FDR was below 0.01. In the beta-binomial model, variance was expressed as a function of the total template count across the two samples, in the form v = (b*log(k)+a)^2. This is the immuneACCESS table as TCRdb keeps it, with only in-frame sequences that have V and J called. A part of the clones is gone; compared with another copy, unresolved V genes explain less than half, and the rest is unexplained. Clonal size and the V and J genes are those of that table, whereas D and trimming came from the DNA. Present in this sample are some 100,000 clones, around 85% of which were seen just once. Approximately 17% of the sample is in the top ten clones.

No immune events such as infections were documented for the healthy donors during the collection period. Time-dependent variance in a beta-binomial model of T-cell clone differential abundance was calibrated using healthy-donor blood repertoires as a training cohort. The training cohort included approximately 10 healthy donors, of whom 3 were female and 7 were male. The donors were between roughly 29 and 70 years old, with an average age of around 42 years. Whole blood was collected from each healthy donor at three time points spaced roughly two weeks apart and obtained from a commercial supplier. For immunosequencing, genomic DNA was extracted from unsorted whole blood. As regards this clone: Its antigen has not been determined. No clone much larger than this one lies a single base away; base qualities are absent.

This TCR came from a person aged 18 to 70 in good health. Input material: blood. Recombination linked TRBV5-4 to TRBJ2-1; 7 middle bases align to TRBD1. CDR3 loop: CASSLRGRGIDEQFF. The bases read TGTGCCAGCAGCTTGCGTGGCAGGGGGATTGATGAGCAGTTCTTC.